This T cell receptor beta chain comes out of a study of CD8 T cells in Susac syndrome. V was trimmed by 7 bases and J by 6 bases, leaving 12 bases between them. Germline V gene sequence: CDR1 MDHEN, CDR2 SYDVKM. This CDR3 is built from 12 residues. Random hexamers primed reverse transcription of about 0.45 to 1 ug RNA. An immunoSEQ multiplex PCR generated amplified TCR beta CDR3 products spanning 54 Vbeta and 13 Jbeta. From the immunoSEQ multiplex PCR reads, TCRdb called clonotypes with MiXCR, one entry per CDR3 protein. The sample has a few hundred thousand distinct CDR3 sequences; approximately 85% are singletons. High-throughput TCR beta sequencing covered peripheral CD8+ and CD4+ T cells. Patients with stable or active relapsing-remitting disease, all of them treatment-naive, made up the multiple sclerosis controls. TEMRA cells were FACS-enriched, unlike CD8+ and CD4+ T cells, which were negatively isolated.

The sequenced material came from CD8+ T cells from PBMCs. This TCR came from a human donor with multiple sclerosis. The chain links TRBV28 to TRBJ1-2; D ambiguous. CDR3 sequence: CASNGLSDGYTF. CDR3 nucleotides: TGTGCCAGCAACGGGTTGAGTGATGGCTACACCTTC.